Described below is a single T cell receptor (beta chain) sequence and its context. This clone was seen more than once but under ten times. Which antigen it targets is not known. Per-nucleotide qualities are absent, and no much larger clonotype sits a single base away. The record originates from a study of CD8+ T cells in alopecia areata (dated by TCRdb to between 2017 and 2018). At the level of the whole study: The treated patients took part in an open-label pilot trial in which moderate-to-severe alopecia areata was treated with oral tofacitinib at 5 to 10 mg twice daily. Tofacitinib was given for 6 to 18 months, followed by 6 months of follow-up off drug to assess delayed response and recurrence. For the treated patients, the SALT score, which quantifies what percentage of scalp surface area is affected, served as the measure of disease severity. In both human patients and the C3H/HeJ mouse model, the study applied high-throughput TCRbeta sequencing to look at T cell clonal expansion in alopecia areata. On the human side, TCRbeta sequencing was run on scalp tissue and on sorted CD4+ and CD8+ peripheral blood T cells from healthy controls and from alopecia areata patients with either patchy or totalis/universalis disease. Biopsies were taken from tofacitinib-treated patients at baseline and again at 4 and 24 weeks into treatment, and several of those patients also had a later scalp biopsy. Scalp clonality was compared across normal scalp (n=4), patchy alopecia areata scalp (n=8), and alopecia totalis/universalis scalp (n=8). RNA came from the PAXgene miRNA kit for fixed scalp, the miRNeasy kit for PBMCs, and the RNeasy kit for mouse skin. TCRbeta CDR3 regions were amplified by immunoSEQ multiplex PCR using 35 Vbeta forward and 13 Jbeta reverse primers. The research as a whole found: Compared with mice, TCR sequences shared between patients were less clear, possibly partly because of HLA diversity across the patient population. Scalp TCR repertoire analysis is complicated because resident alphabeta T cells in normal human skin are also sequenced, whereas mouse skin is dominated by gammadelta T cells. Tofacitinib significantly decreased scalp clonality and the number of expanded CD8+ clones among the top 100 scalp clones. Many expanded lesional clones were found to persist in scalp and blood during tofacitinib treatment, and relapse after treatment cessation may be partly explained by this persistence. Higher clonality and more expanded CD8+ clones were observed in lesional scalp than in normal scalp, particularly in alopecia totalis/universalis, a finding suggestive of antigenic drive. The treated cohort was small, with a single nonresponder, so links between baseline CD8+ expansion and response need larger studies.

Receptors were amplified or captured by the immunoSEQ multiplex PCR assay. To provide template for TCR sequencing, every sample had RNA extracted and reverse transcribed into cDNA. First-strand cDNA was synthesized using SuperScript III with a 2:1 mix of oligo-dT and random hexamers. A synthetic immune receptor repertoire was used to measure amplification bias, and any remaining bias was corrected computationally. The original pipeline was this. Raw reads were preprocessed for error removal, and CDR3 was defined according to IMGT conventions as running from the conserved cysteine to phenylalanine. Clonality was computed by normalizing Shannon entropy by log2 of the number of productive unique TCRs and subtracting the result from 1. Whether scalp clones were CD4 or CD8 was inferred by matching scalp TCRbeta sequences against CD4 and CD8 repertoires sorted from blood. The table comes from immuneACCESS by way of TCRdb, which keeps in-frame sequences with V and J called. Part of the clones is missing from these tables; in studies checked, under half for an unresolved V gene and the rest for unknown reasons. V and J calls plus clone size are reproduced from that table; the DNA served to infer D and trimming. This sample is represented by roughly 210,000 clones; 40% to 55% of them were singletons. The ten largest make up over 2% of the sample.

Interpreted using the paper, the treatment or condition label stands for: oral pan-JAK inhibitor, 5-10 mg twice daily. Lesional scalp punch biopsies and peripheral blood were obtained from alopecia areata patients. PBMCs were isolated by density centrifugation and stained for CD3, CD4 and CD8, and CD4+ and CD8+ T cells were sorted on a FACSAria. Source: CD4+ T cells sorted from blood, taken at approximately week 36, from a patient treated with tofacitinib. The TCR originated in a human donor with alopecia areata.

The DNA reads as follows: TGCAGCGTTGGGACAGCTACCAACCGCTATGGCTACACCTTC. This translates into CSVGTATNRYGYTF. The chain is made from TRBV29-1 and TRBJ1-2; the D segment could be TRBD1, given 6 matching bases. The CDR3 sequence holds 14 residues, the cysteine and phenylalanine included. The retained sequence is limited to the CDR3, 42 bases, with the frame set at the first base. From the germline V gene, CDR1 is SQVTM and CDR2 is ANQGSEA. V and J lose 4 bases and 4 bases, and a span of 16 bases separates them. The reference TRBV29-1 and TRBJ1-2 proteins fill in what lies around the CDR3, so the full variable domain reads SAVISQKPSRDICQRGTSLTIQCQVDSQVTMMFWYRQQPGQSLTLIATANQGSEATYESGFVIDKFPISRPNLTFSTLTVSNMSPEDSSIYLCSVGTATNRYGYTFGSGTRLTVV.